This T cell receptor beta chain was obtained from a study of cytomegalovirus exposure and HLA in healthy donors. The PCR employed 60 Vbeta primers together with 13 Jbeta primers. Sequenced by immunoSEQ multiplex PCR; TCRdb stores in-frame clones only, minus some. The profile shows 65,000 or so clones, 60% to 80% of them singletons. This CDR3 has 15 amino acids. V shed 4 bases, J shed 7 bases, and the junction held 7 bases outside the gene matches. Germline CDR1 and CDR2: LNHDA and SQIVND (reference sequence). The receptor's source is a man aged 25 to 40 in good health and CMV-seronegative. The rearrangement links TRBV19 to TRBJ1-4; 9 bases line up with TRBD1. Sequencing was done on a sample of PBMCs. The CDR3 DNA follows: TGTGCCAGTAGTAACCCGGGACAGGGCTTTGAAAAACTGTTTTTT. It yields the protein CASSNPGQGFEKLFF.